The rows below give T cell receptor beta chains drawn from one sample of a study of neurological immune-mediated disorders. TCRdb re-called the 5' RACE reads with MiXCR, one entry per CDR3 protein. Here the sample spans about 80,000 distinct CDR3 sequences, just over 5% being singletons. The sample taken for sequencing was PBMCs. These receptors all come from a woman in her 30s with multiple sclerosis. Both conserved end residues are part of each CDR3. The order of the fields is V gene, D gene, clone size, J gene, CDR3 length, CDR3 DNA, CDR3 protein. A D gene is named only where the DNA matches it firmly. Only part of the rows carry a size: once, few, many, or a class if the clone is expanded.

TRBV5-1	TRBD2	.	TRBJ2-5	16	TGCGCCAGCAGCTTACCTAGCGGAGGTACCCAAGAGACCCAGTACTTC	CASSLPSGGTQETQYF
TRBV7-2	.	many	TRBJ1-4	15	TGTGCCAGCAGCTTAGATCGGAGGAGTAATGAAAAACTGTTTTTT	CASSLDRRSNEKLFF
TRBV7-6	.	many	TRBJ1-5	14	TGTGCCAGCAGCTTAGGTCCTAGCAATCAGCCCCAGCATTTT	CASSLGPSNQPQHF
TRBV10-2	TRBD2	many	TRBJ2-5	15	TGCGCCAGCAGCCGGACTAGCGGGGGGTTGGAGACCCAGTACTTC	CASSRTSGGLETQYF
TRBV20-1	.	many	TRBJ1-2	11	TGCAGTGCAAGGACAAGCTATGGCTACACCTTC	CSARTSYGYTF
TRBV27	.	.	TRBJ1-6	17	TGTGCCAGCAGAATATCGGGGTTGCGGGCCCTTAATTCACCCCTCCACTTT	CASRISGLRALNSPLHF
TRBV5-4	.	many	TRBJ2-2	16	TGTGCCAGCAGCTTTAGTAGGGGGGCTAATACCGGGGAGCTGTTTTTT	CASSFSRGANTGELFF
TRBV7-8	.	many	TRBJ2-2	15	TGTGCCAGCAGCTTAGTCCCCTCTAACACCGGGGAGCTGTTTTTT	CASSLVPSNTGELFF
TRBV5-6	TRBD1	many	TRBJ2-5	16	TGTGCCAGCAGCTTGGACGGACAGGGGGCGAGAGAGACCCAGTACTTC	CASSLDGQGARETQYF
TRBV4-1	.	many	TRBJ2-2	17	TGCGCCAGCAGCCAAGATTTATGGAGGGGGAGCACCGGGGAGCTGTTTTTT	CASSQDLWRGSTGELFF
TRBV6-1	TRBD2	many	TRBJ2-1	15	TGTGCCAGCAGTGAACTAGCGGGAGGGTACAATGAGCAGTTCTTC	CASSELAGGYNEQFF
TRBV12-3/TRBV12-4	TRBD2	many	TRBJ2-3	15	TGTGCCAGCAGTTTTCCGGGAGCGGGACTGGATACGCAGTATTTT	CASSFPGAGLDTQYF
TRBV25-1	.	many	TRBJ1-1	13	TGTGCCAGCAGTGAGGGACAGAACACTGAAGCTTTCTTT	CASSEGQNTEAFF
TRBV20-1	TRBD2	many	TRBJ2-1	13	TGCAGTGCTAGTCGGACTAGCGGAAACCGGGAGTTCTTC	CSASRTSGNREFF
TRBV7-2	.	many	TRBJ1-2	14	TGTGCCAGCAGCTTGGGCTATTCTAACTATGGCTACACCTTC	CASSLGYSNYGYTF
TRBV12-3/TRBV12-4	.	many	TRBJ2-3	12	TGTGCCAGCCGGGCCGAGGGGGATACGCAGTATTTT	CASRAEGDTQYF
TRBV3-1	.	.	TRBJ2-4	14	TGTGCCAGCAGCCAAGGGGCTTTAAGAAACATTCAGTACTTC	CASSQGALRNIQYF
TRBV5-1	TRBD1	few	TRBJ1-1	20	TGCGCCAGCAGCTTGGGGGTATTCGGGTTCAGGGGGCAAGTTATCACTGAAGCTTTCTTT	CASSLGVFGFRGQVITEAFF
TRBV5-1	.	many	TRBJ1-4	17	TGCGCCAGCAGCTTGGTCGAAATGGGAGTCGGTAATGAAAAACTGTTTTTT	CASSLVEMGVGNEKLFF
TRBV5-1	TRBD2	many	TRBJ2-3	16	TGCGCCAGCAGCTTGGGGGGACTAGCAGACACAGATACGCAGTATTTT	CASSLGGLADTDTQYF
TRBV2	.	.	TRBJ2-2	16	TGTGCCAGCAGTGAAGGGTACAGGGTCCGGACCGGGGAGCTGTTTTTT	CASSEGYRVRTGELFF
TRBV20-1	TRBD2	many	TRBJ2-5	16	TGTAGTGCTAGAGATCTAAAAGGGACTAGCGGGGAGACCCAGTACTTC	CSARDLKGTSGETQYF
TRBV7-2	TRBD1	many	TRBJ1-2	16	TGTGCCAGCAGCCCACATCCGGGACAGGGGAACTATGGCTACACCTTC	CASSPHPGQGNYGYTF
TRBV28	.	few	TRBJ2-7	16	TGTGCCAGCAGCCCCTTGATAGGGGCGAGGTACTACGAGCAGTACTTC	CASSPLIGARYYEQYF
TRBV15	.	many	TRBJ1-1	15	TGTGCCACCAGCAGAGGAGGAGGGATGAACACTGAAGCTTTCTTT	CATSRGGGMNTEAFF
TRBV30	.	many	TRBJ2-3	11	TGTGCCTGGAGCACTAGGTTTACGCAGTATTTT	CAWSTRFTQYF
TRBV20-1	.	few	TRBJ2-5	13	TGCAGTGCCGAGGACAGTTATCAAGAGACCCAGTACTTC	CSAEDSYQETQYF
TRBV27	.	few	TRBJ2-5	12	TGTGCCAGCAGTTTTCGGGGGGCGACCCAGTACTTC	CASSFRGATQYF
TRBV28	.	many	TRBJ2-5	14	TGTGCCAGCAATTCTTTACAGGGAAGGGAGACCCAGTACTTC	CASNSLQGRETQYF
TRBV6-6	.	many	TRBJ1-4	18	TGTGCCAGCAGTTACTCTTTCGAAGGGGGTGCAACTAATGAAAAACTGTTTTTT	CASSYSFEGGATNEKLFF
TRBV5-5	.	many	TRBJ2-3	14	TGTGCCAGCAGCTTGGGGCCGGGGGTGGATACGCAGTATTTT	CASSLGPGVDTQYF
TRBV10-3	.	many	TRBJ1-1	15	TGTGCCATCAAGGACAGCCTTTTAAAGAACACTGAAGCTTTCTTT	CAIKDSLLKNTEAFF
TRBV6-5	.	many	TRBJ2-6	15	TGTGCCAGCAGTTATACTTCATCTGGGGCCAACGTCCTGACTTTC	CASSYTSSGANVLTF